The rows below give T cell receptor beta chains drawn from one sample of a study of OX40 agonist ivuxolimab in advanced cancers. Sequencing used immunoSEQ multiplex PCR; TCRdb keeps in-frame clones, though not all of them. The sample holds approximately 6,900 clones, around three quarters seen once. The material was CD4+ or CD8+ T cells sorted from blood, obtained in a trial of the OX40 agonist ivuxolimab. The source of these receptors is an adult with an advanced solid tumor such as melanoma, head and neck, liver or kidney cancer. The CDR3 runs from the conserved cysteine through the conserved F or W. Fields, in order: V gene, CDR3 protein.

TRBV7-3,CASSPSGEYNEQFF
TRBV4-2,CASSQVKAQGSEKLFF
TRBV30,CAWSLGNEKLFF
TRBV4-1,CASTPGGLHYNEQFF
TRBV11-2,CASSLIHRDFQETQYF
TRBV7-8,CASSASSGSMPYEQYF
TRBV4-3,CASSQAQGWEQYF
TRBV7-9,CASSQEGGGPYEQYF
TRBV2,CASSSGTSGTAYEQYF
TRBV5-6,CASTPLAGNKETQYF
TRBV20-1,CSALQGYEQYF
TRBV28,CASSLLGDNYGYTF
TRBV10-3,CAISEAYEQYF
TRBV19,CASSMTAPEAQHF
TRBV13,CASSRPRVWVGYTF
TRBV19,CATQGQLATNEKLFF
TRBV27,CASSLGRDYGYTF
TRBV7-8,CASSSPPYEQYF
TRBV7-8,CASSPKGRASYNEQFF
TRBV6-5,CARRYKARWYYEQYF
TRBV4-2,CASSQGERVRADTQYF
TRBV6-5,CASSYSANYGYTF
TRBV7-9,CASSLSGTGHGEQFF
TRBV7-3,CASSISGGLGETQYF
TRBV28,CASSLYQEKNSPLHF
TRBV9,CASSVGGAWGRSNEQFF
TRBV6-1,CASSLQGYTEAFF